This T cell receptor (beta chain) was sequenced for a study of shared clonotypes between healthy human individuals (TCRdb year 2020). The study in broad terms: The cohort comprised a couple of women and a few men aged 18 to 49 years. For each donor, CD4 naive and CD4 memory were each run on three plates, CD8 naive on two plates, and CD8 memory on one plate. To increase sequencing depth and limit assay-specific biases, different laboratories used diverse techniques to prepare libraries and sequence TCR repertoires. Blood TCR repertoires of roughly five healthy adults were deeply sequenced to estimate repertoire size and the extent of clonotype sharing between individuals. Per donor, leukapheresis produced somewhere between about 0.94 and 9 billion PBMCs. Beyond this particular receptor, the publication reports: Because the study included only a small number of donors, the genetic and exposure-history diversity represented was limited. Pairwise subsampling indicated that sequencing depth was expected to affect the degree of clonotype sharing among donors. Even with the large sequencing depth, rarefaction of the sorted-subset datasets indicated that sequencing was incomplete. Sampling was limited to blood, and TCR repertoires in tissue likely differ from TCR repertoires in blood. Naive subsets generally had larger estimated clonotype richness than memory subsets did. Compared with non-shared clonotypes, clonotypes shared by all four sorted-subset donors had higher generation probabilities. Across a handful of donors, roughly 5% of naive CD4, roughly 3.5% of naive CD8, around 2.1% of memory CD4, and under 0.45% of memory CD8 clonotypes were shared.

Of note for this clone: It has no known antigen specificity. Per-nucleotide qualities are absent, and no much larger clonotype sits a single base away.

Using the deep immunoSEQ assay, multiplex PCR amplified TCR CDR3 regions from genomic DNA. Extracted genomic DNA from each cell subset was spread evenly across all wells of several immunoSEQ 96-well plates, with each plate serving as a replicate. For sorted subsets, roughly 200 ng of genomic DNA, equivalent to some 33,000 T cell genomes, went into each replicate PCR. The purified libraries were quantified using a Qubit 3.0 fluorometer, sized with a Bioanalyzer 2100, and then quantified again using the KAPA Library Quantification kit. Each immunoSEQ 96-well plate was sequenced on its own single-read 150-cycle Illumina NextSeq 550 flow cell. As for the original processing: The immunoSEQ output contained only junctional sequences without quality scores, so filtering could not match that applied to full-length reads. To assign V/J genes and CDR3, sequences were annotated using PyIR, a Python wrapper for IgBLAST v1.9, with IMGT germline references. Reads with weak V/J assignments (E-value above 1e-6), missing CDR3, stop codons, out-of-frame junctions, or ambiguous translated residues were removed. V3J clonotypes were defined as sequences sharing an identical inferred V gene, J gene, and CDR3 amino acid sequence. Percentage overlap between repertoires was computed as shared unique clonotypes divided by the size of the smaller repertoire. Richness of each repertoire was evaluated using RTK rarefaction, the Chao1 estimator, and Recon v2.1 estimates of unobserved clonotypes. For all TCRbeta clonotypes obtained by the gDNA method from a few donors, generation probabilities were computed with OLGA. What TCRdb holds here is the immuneACCESS table cut down to in-frame rearrangements. Part of the clones is not present; checked against another copy, under half of the missing clones reflect an unresolved V gene, and the others are unexplained. That table gives V, J and clone size, and the DNA gave D and trimming. This sample holds 2 million to 2.5 million clones; around 93% were observed only once. Of the sample, 0.37% is held by the ten largest clones.

A distance of 14 bases separates the germline ends of V and J, which lose 11 bases and 0 bases respectively. Including cysteine and phenylalanine, the CDR3 has 14 amino acids. Just CDR3 DNA is preserved here, 42 bases in frame from base 1. In the germline V gene (reference sequence), CDR1 corresponds to LNHDA and CDR2 to SQIVND. Healthy HIV-negative adults with no recently reported acute infections or vaccinations were included as donors. Every donor was a Caucasian adult living in Nashville, Tennessee, USA. CD4+ T cells were enriched through magnetic negative selection, after which naive cells were positively selected on CD45RA and the remaining negative fraction served as the memory subset. Blood was collected by leukapheresis, and PBMCs were isolated by Ficoll-Histopaque density gradient centrifugation and then cryopreserved in liquid nitrogen vapor phase. Purity and quantity of every magnetically sorted T cell population were checked by analytical flow cytometry. From each sorted fraction, genomic DNA was isolated and quantified by UV absorbance on a Nanodrop 2000c.

Sequencing used naive CD4+ T cells from PBMCs. The sample's cell subset or site, from its label and the paper: CD45RA+ positively selected. This sequence was found in a man in his late teens or twenties in good health. Some clones in this sample may be carry-over from other donors' samples. The chain couples TRBV19 to TRBJ2-1, with a tentative D gene TRBD1 over 6 matching bases. The CDR3 sequence is CARQEDHSYNEQFF. Read as DNA, the sequence is TGTGCCCGACAGGAGGATCACTCCTACAATGAGCAGTTCTTC.